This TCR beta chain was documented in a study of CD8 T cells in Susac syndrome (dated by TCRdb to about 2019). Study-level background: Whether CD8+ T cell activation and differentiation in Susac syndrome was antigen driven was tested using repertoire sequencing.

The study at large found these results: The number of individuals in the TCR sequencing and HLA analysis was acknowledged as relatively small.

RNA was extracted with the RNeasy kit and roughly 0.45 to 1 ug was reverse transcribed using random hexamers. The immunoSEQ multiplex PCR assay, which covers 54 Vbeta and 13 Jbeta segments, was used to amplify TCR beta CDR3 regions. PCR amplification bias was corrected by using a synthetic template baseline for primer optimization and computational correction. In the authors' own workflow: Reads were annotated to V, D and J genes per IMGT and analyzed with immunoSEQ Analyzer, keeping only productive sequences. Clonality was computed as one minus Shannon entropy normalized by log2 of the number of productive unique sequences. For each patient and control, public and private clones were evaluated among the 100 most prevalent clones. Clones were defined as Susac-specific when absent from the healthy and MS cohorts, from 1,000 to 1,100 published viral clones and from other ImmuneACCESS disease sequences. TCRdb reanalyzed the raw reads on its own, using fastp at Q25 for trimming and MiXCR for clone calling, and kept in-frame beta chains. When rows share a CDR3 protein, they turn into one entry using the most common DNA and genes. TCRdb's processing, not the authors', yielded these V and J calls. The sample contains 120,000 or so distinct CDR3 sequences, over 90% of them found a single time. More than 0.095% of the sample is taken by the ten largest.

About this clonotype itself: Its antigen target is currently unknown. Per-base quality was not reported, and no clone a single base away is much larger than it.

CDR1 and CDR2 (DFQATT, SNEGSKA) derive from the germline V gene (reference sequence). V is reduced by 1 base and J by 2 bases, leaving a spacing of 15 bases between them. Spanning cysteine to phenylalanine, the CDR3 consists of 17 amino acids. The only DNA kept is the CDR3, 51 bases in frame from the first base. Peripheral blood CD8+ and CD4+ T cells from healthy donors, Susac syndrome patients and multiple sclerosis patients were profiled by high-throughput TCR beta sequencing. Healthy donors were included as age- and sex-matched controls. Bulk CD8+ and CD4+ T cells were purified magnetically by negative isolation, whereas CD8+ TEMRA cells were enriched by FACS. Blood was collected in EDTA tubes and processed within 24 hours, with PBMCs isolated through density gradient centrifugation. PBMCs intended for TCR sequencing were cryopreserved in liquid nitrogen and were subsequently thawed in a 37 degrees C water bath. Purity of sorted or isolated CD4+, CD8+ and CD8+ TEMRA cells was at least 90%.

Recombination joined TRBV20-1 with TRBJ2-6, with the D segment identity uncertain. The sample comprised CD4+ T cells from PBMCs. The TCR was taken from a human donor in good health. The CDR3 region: CSARVRSAGPGANVLTF. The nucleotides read TGCAGTGCTAGAGTCCGTTCGGCCGGGCCTGGGGCCAACGTCCTGACTTTC.